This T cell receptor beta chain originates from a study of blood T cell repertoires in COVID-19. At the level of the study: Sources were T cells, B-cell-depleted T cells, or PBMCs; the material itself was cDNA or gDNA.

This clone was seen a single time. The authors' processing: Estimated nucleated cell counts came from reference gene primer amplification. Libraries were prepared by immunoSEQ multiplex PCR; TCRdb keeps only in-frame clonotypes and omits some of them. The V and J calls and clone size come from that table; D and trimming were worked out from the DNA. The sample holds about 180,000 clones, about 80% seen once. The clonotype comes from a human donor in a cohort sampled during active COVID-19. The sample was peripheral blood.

As DNA, the CDR3 is TGTGCCAGCAGCTTAGCCGGACAGGGGCAGCAGTACTTC. Translation: CASSLAGQGQQYF. The chain joins TRBV11-2 to TRBJ2-7; 9 nucleotides line up with TRBD1. J gave up 8 bases and V 1 base, and 3 bases lay outside the gene matches. The CDR3 loop spans 13 amino acids. Germline V gene lookup returns CDR1 SGHAT and CDR2 FQNNGV.